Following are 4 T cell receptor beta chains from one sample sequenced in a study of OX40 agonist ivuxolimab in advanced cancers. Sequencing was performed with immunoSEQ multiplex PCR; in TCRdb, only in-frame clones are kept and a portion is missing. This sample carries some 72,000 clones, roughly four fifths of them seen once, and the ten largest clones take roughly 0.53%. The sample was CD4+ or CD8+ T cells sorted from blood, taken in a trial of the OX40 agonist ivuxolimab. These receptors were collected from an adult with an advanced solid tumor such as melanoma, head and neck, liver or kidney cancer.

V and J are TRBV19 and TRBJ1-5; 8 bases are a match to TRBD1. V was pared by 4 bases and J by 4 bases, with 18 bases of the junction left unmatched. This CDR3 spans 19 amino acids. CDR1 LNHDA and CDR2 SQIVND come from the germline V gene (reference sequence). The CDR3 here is CASSTHRDRLRFGNQPQHF. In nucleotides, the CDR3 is TGTGCCAGTAGTACCCACCGGGACAGGTTAAGGTTCGGTAATCAGCCCCAGCATTTT. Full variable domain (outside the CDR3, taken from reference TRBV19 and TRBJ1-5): DGGITQSPKYLFRKEGQNVTLSCEQNLNHDAMYWYRQDPGQGLRLIYYSQIVNDFQKGDIAEGYSVSREKKESFPLTVTSAQKNPTAFYLCASSTHRDRLRFGNQPQHFGDGTRLSIL.

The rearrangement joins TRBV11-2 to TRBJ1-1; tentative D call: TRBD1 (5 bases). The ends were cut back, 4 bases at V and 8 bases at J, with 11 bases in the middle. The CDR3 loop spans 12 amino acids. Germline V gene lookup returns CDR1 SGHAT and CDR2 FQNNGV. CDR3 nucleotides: TGTGCCAGCAGCTCTACCGGGACCGAAGCTTTCTTT. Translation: CASSSTGTEAFF.

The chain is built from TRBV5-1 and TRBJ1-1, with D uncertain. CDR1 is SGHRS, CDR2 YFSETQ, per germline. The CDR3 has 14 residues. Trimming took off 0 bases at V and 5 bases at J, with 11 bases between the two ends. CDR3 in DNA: TGCGCCAGCAGCTTGGGCCAGCCTCGGACTGAAGCTTTCTTT. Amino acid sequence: CASSLGQPRTEAFF. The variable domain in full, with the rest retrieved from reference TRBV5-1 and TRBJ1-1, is KAGVTQTPRYLIKTRGQQVTLSCSPISGHRSVSWYQQTPGQGLQFLFEYFSETQRNKGNFPGRFSGRQFSNSRSEMNVSTLELGDSALYLCASSLGQPRTEAFFGQGTRLTVV.

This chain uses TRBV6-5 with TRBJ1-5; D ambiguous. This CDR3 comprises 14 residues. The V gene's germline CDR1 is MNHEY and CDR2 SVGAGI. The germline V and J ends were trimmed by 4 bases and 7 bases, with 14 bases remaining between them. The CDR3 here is CASSSAGVGQPQHF. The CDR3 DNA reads TGTGCCAGCAGTTCCGCCGGGGTTGGCCAGCCCCAGCATTTT.